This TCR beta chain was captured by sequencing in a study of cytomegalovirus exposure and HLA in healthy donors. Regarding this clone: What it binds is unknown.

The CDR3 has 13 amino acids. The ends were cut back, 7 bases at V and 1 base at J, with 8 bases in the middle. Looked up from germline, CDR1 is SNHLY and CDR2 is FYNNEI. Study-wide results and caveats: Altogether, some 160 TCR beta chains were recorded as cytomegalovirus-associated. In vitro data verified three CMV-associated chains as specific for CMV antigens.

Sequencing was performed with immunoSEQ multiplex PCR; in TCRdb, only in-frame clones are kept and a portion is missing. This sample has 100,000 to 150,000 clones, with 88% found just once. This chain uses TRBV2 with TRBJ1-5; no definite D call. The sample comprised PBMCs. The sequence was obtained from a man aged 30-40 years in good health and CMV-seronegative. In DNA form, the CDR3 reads TGTGCCAGCAATATACAGAGCAATCAGCCCCAGCATTTT. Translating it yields CASNIQSNQPQHF.